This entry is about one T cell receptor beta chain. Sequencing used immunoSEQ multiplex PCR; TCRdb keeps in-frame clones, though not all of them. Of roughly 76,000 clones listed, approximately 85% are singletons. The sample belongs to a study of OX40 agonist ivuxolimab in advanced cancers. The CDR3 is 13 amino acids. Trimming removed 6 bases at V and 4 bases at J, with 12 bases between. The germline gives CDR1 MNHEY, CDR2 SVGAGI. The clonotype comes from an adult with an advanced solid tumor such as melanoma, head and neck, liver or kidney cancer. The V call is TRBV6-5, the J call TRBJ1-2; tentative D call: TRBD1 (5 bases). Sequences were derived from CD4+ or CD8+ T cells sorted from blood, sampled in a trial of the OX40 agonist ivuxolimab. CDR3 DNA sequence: TGTGCCAGCAGCCGTGCAGGGACCTATGGCTACACCTTC. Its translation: CASSRAGTYGYTF.